This T cell receptor (beta chain) was recovered during a study of patients and donors after allogeneic stem cell transplantation. TCRdb fed the RT-PCR reads into MiXCR, producing one record per CDR3 protein. The repertoire has roughly 200,000 distinct CDR3 sequences, approximately 41% of them found once; the top ten carry about 35%. This clonotype is a singleton in its sample. Trimming stripped 4 bases from V and 8 bases from J, with 8 bases between. CDR3 size: 12 residues. The germline V gene encodes CDR1 KGHDR and CDR2 SFDVKD. Material for sequencing was blood, either unsorted or a sorted T cell fraction (not recorded which). The chain is built from TRBV24-1 and TRBJ2-1; the D is unclear. This receptor was obtained from a human donor who was either an allogeneic HSCT recipient or a stem cell or donor lymphocyte infusion donor (not recorded which). It is not recorded whose cells these are; they may come from a transplant donor. The CDR3 is CATSDRRDEQFF. CDR3 nucleotide sequence: TGTGCCACCAGTGACCGCCGGGATGAGCAGTTCTTC.